A single sample gave rise to the 23 T cell receptor beta chains below, sequenced in a study of control samples from healthy donors and cancer patients (dated by TCRdb to 2019 to 2021). Library preparation used the immunoSEQ multiplex PCR assay. This is the immuneACCESS table as TCRdb keeps it, with only in-frame sequences that have V and J called. A part of the clones is gone; compared with another copy, unresolved V genes explain less than half, and the rest is unexplained. This sample gives 20,000 to 25,000 clones in total; around four fifths of them show up just once. Clones ranked in the top ten supply about 23% of the sample. The sample consisted of PBMCs. All receptors come from a man aged 55 to 70 with colorectal cancer.

This clone appeared a few times. The CDR3 DNA reads TGTGCCAGCAGCCTCTCGCCGGGACAACGGAACACTGAAGCTTTCTTT. Translating it yields CASSLSPGQRNTEAFF. The chain carries TRBV3-1 (or the pseudogene TRBV3-2) and TRBJ1-1, with a tentative D call TRBD1 (6 bases). The CDR3 extends over 16 amino acids. V was clipped by 4 bases and J by 1 base, with 16 bases between them. The germline V gene encodes CDR1 LGHDT and CDR2 YNNKEL (reference sequence).

The chain combines TRBV3-1 (or the pseudogene TRBV3-2) with TRBJ2-3; 7 nucleotides match TRBD2. The CDR3 sequence is 14 residues long. The V gene's germline CDR1 is LGHDT and CDR2 YNNKEL (reference sequence). V dropped 4 bases and J dropped 1; count of bases not matched to a gene: 2. The CDR3 here is CASSRGGGTDTQYF. CDR3 DNA: TGTGCCAGCAGCCGGGGGGGAGGCACAGATACGCAGTATTTT.

This clone appeared a single time. J is TRBJ2-2 and V is TRBV6-5; unclear D gene. V lost 8 bases and J 4 bases, leaving 14 bases between the germline ends. Germline assignment: CDR1 MNHEY and CDR2 SVGAGI. The CDR3 totals 14 residues. CDR3 nucleotides: TGTGCCAGCGCCCGCACTTCAGGCACCGGGGAGCTGTTTTTT. As protein: CASARTSGTGELFF.

The chain has TRBV6-4 and TRBJ1-2, with TRBD1 matching over 11 bases. Germline CDR1 is MRHNA and CDR2 is SNTAGT. The CDR3 runs 15 residues. The V segment lost 2 bases and the J segment 7 bases; nucleotides outside the gene matches: 6. The CDR3 nucleotides read TGTGCCAGCAGTGACCGGGACAGGGGGAGTGCTGGCTACACCTTC. This gives the protein CASSDRDRGSAGYTF.

The rearrangement uses TRBV6-1 and TRBJ2-7, with D possibly matching TRBD1 (5 bases). The CDR3 is made up of 13 amino acids. Trimming took 2 bases from V and 6 from J, leaving 11 bases between them. CDR1 MNHNS and CDR2 SASEGT come from the germline V gene. The CDR3 loop is CASSETRVIEQYF. The CDR3 nucleotides read TGTGCCAGCAGTGAAACCAGGGTAATCGAGCAGTACTTC.

The V gene is TRBV3-1 (or the pseudogene TRBV3-2), the J gene TRBJ1-1; no clear D gene. The V end was cut by 4 bases, the J end by 2 bases, with 17 bases between. The CDR3 length is 16 residues. Germline lookup yields CDR1 LGHDT and CDR2 YNNKEL (reference sequence). The CDR3 DNA follows: TGTGCCAGCAGCCCTAAAACGGGCTACCTAAACACTGAAGCTTTCTTT. It specifies CASSPKTGYLNTEAFF.

The chain employs TRBV6-6 and TRBJ2-7; D could derive from TRBD1 or TRBD2 (5 bases each). CDR1 and CDR2 from the germline V gene are MNHNY and SVGAGI (reference sequence). This CDR3 comprises 13 residues. V was shortened by 5 bases and J by 4 bases, with 12 bases between the two germline ends. CDR3 DNA sequence: TGTGCCAGCAGTCGGGACGGAGGTTACGAGCAGTACGTC. This translates into CASSRDGGYEQYV.

The rearrangement links TRBV19 to TRBJ2-3, with 8 positions matching TRBD2. The V gene end was trimmed by 6 bases and the J gene end by 3 bases; junction bases not matched to a gene: 8. The CDR3 totals 15 residues. Per the germline V gene, CDR1 is LNHDA and CDR2 is SQIVND (reference sequence). In DNA, the CDR3 is TGTGCCAGTAGAGGAAGCGGGGGAGCGACAGATACGCAGTATTTT. This translates into CASRGSGGATDTQYF. The full variable domain, its missing parts supplied by reference TRBV19 and TRBJ2-3, is DGGITQSPKYLFRKEGQNVTLSCEQNLNHDAMYWYRQDPGQGLRLIYYSQIVNDFQKGDIAEGYSVSREKKESFPLTVTSAQKNPTAFYLCASRGSGGATDTQYFGPGTRLTVL.

This clone has a single count. The chain couples TRBV7-8 to TRBJ2-7; 9 bases fit TRBD1. CDR3 length equals 13 residues. The germline V gene has CDR1 SGHVS and CDR2 FQNEAQ. Trimming at V came to 3 bases and at J to 5 bases, leaving 2 bases not matched to a gene. The DNA for the CDR3 is TGTGCCAGCAGCTTGGACAGGGGTAACGAGCAGTACTTC. Translating gives CASSLDRGNEQYF.

This chain links TRBV13 with TRBJ2-5; D is undetermined. This CDR3 has 12 residues. V gave up 6 bases and J gave up 4 bases, with 9 bases separating them. Germline CDR1 reads PRHDT; CDR2 reads FYEKMQ (reference sequence). The CDR3 here is CASSTFPETQYF. The CDR3, as DNA: TGTGCCAGCAGTACGTTCCCAGAGACCCAGTACTTC.

The rearrangement uses TRBV6-2 or TRBV6-3 and TRBJ2-5, with D possibly matching TRBD2 (5 bases). The CDR3 extends over 15 amino acids. In germline, CDR1 is MNHEY, CDR2 SVGEGT. Trimming removed 2 bases at V and 5 bases at J, with 15 bases between. The CDR3 DNA follows: TGTGCCAGCAGTTACGAGGGCAGTTACTGGGAGACCCAGTACTTC. It encodes CASSYEGSYWETQYF.

The chain employs TRBV9 and TRBJ1-2; tentatively, D is TRBD1 (6 bases). Between the trimmed V and J ends, which lost 6 bases and 4 bases, there was a span of 16 bases. Looked up from germline, CDR1 is SGDLS and CDR2 is YYNGEE. The CDR3 has 14 residues. CDR3 sequence (DNA): TGTGCCAGCAAACGGGGGCAGGGCCCCTATGGCTACACCTTC. It is translated as CASKRGQGPYGYTF. Supplemented by reference TRBV9 and TRBJ1-2, the full variable domain reads DSGVTQTPKHLITATGQRVTLRCSPRSGDLSVYWYQQSLDQGLQFLIQYYNGEERAKGNILERFSAQQFPDLHSELNLSSLELGDSALYFCASKRGQGPYGYTFGSGTRLTVV.

The rearrangement uses TRBV3-1 (or the pseudogene TRBV3-2) and TRBJ1-2; D ambiguous. This CDR3 has 14 amino acids. V lost 1 base, J lost 3 bases, and 9 bases lay in between. Germline CDR1 and CDR2: LGHDT and YNNKEL (reference sequence). The CDR3 spells CASSQAHSYYGYTF. In DNA form, the CDR3 reads TGTGCCAGCAGCCAAGCGCACAGCTACTATGGCTACACCTTC.

This chain links TRBV19 with TRBJ2-3; 8 bases fit TRBD1. V lost 4 bases and J lost 4; bases outside the gene matches: 4. From germline, CDR1 is LNHDA and CDR2 SQIVND (reference sequence). The CDR3 totals 14 residues. CDR3 protein: CASSTDRGADTQYF. The CDR3, as DNA: TGTGCCAGTAGTACCGACAGGGGCGCAGATACGCAGTATTTT.

This chain links TRBV6-1 with TRBJ1-2, with a possible D match to TRBD1 (6 bases). This CDR3 comprises 15 residues. Germline CDR1 and CDR2: MNHNS and SASEGT. V was clipped by 1 base and J by 6 bases, with 15 bases between them. CDR3 protein: CASSEDGGRADGYTF. In DNA, the CDR3 is TGTGCCAGCAGTGAAGACGGGGGCAGGGCGGATGGCTACACCTTC.

The chain couples TRBV20-1 to TRBJ1-2; D possibly corresponds to TRBD1 (6 bases). CDR3 length equals 14 residues. Per the germline V gene, CDR1 is DFQATT and CDR2 is SNEGSKA (reference sequence). V lost 3 bases and J lost 8, with 19 bases in between. CDR3 residues: CSASPGHRTEGYTF. The CDR3 DNA follows: TGCAGTGCTAGTCCGGGACACCGAACCGAGGGCTACACCTTC.

This clone has a single count. The chain links TRBV11-3 to TRBJ2-3; D ambiguous. This CDR3 has 14 amino acids. Trimming took 1 base from V and 3 from J, leaving 8 bases between them. Germline-derived CDR1 and CDR2 are SGHNT and YENEEA. CDR3 region: CASSLAVGTDTQYF. The CDR3 bases are TGTGCCAGCAGCTTAGCGGTGGGTACAGATACGCAGTATTTT.

The chain joins TRBV6-5 to TRBJ1-2; 7 bases align to TRBD1. Trimming at V came to 8 bases and at J to 4 bases, leaving 13 bases not matched to a gene. The germline V gene has CDR1 MNHEY and CDR2 SVGAGI. The CDR3 is 15 residues long. The CDR3, as DNA: TGTGCCAGCGGGAGGAGGCAGGGGGGGACCTATGGCTACACCTTC. It encodes CASGRRQGGTYGYTF.

The rearrangement links TRBV19 to TRBJ1-1, with 10 bases that match TRBD1. Germline V gives CDR1 LNHDA, CDR2 SQIVND (reference sequence). V was clipped by 3 bases and J by 5 bases; unmatched bases: 3. The CDR3 contains 14 residues. DNA for the CDR3: TGTGCCAGTAGTATTGAGGGACAGGGGACTGAAGCTTTCTTT. Translating it yields CASSIEGQGTEAFF.

The chain is built from TRBV6-5 and TRBJ2-3; D is possibly TRBD1 (5 bases). Germline values: CDR1 MNHEY, CDR2 SVGAGI. V gave up 6 bases and J gave up 1 base, with 8 bases separating them. The CDR3 has 13 residues. CDR3 protein: CASRGAGTDTQYF. The CDR3 nucleotides read TGTGCCAGCAGAGGGGCCGGCACAGATACGCAGTATTTT.

This chain uses TRBV24-1 with TRBJ1-1; D ambiguous. Germline lookup yields CDR1 KGHDR and CDR2 SFDVKD. Trimming removed 4 bases at V and 1 base at J, with 9 bases between. CDR3 length: 14 residues. DNA of the CDR3: TGTGCCACCAGTGACTCGAGCGGGAACACTGAAGCTTTCTTT. This sequence encodes CATSDSSGNTEAFF.

The chain recombines TRBV6-2 or TRBV6-3 with TRBJ2-7; no firm D call. CDR3 length equals 11 residues. Germline V gives CDR1 MNHEY, CDR2 SVGEGT. Trimming removed 4 bases at V and 3 bases at J, with 4 bases between. The chain's CDR3 is CASSSYYEQYV. The CDR3 nucleotides are TGTGCCAGCAGTTCCTACTACGAGCAGTACGTC.

This clone was observed a single time. This chain uses TRBV11-2 with TRBJ1-5; D gene unclear. This CDR3 comprises 14 residues. The germline gives CDR1 SGHAT, CDR2 FQNNGV. The V end was cut by 1 base, the J end by 7 bases, with 11 bases between. The CDR3 loop reads CASSLVGFGQPQHF. CDR3 sequence (DNA): TGTGCCAGCAGCTTAGTAGGGTTCGGCCAGCCCCAGCATTTT.